A single TCR beta chain is shown here with its context. Its antigen is unknown. The input lacks base qualities; no much larger clone sits a single base away. Including the terminal cysteine and phenylalanine, the CDR3 comprises 12 residues. The entry retains the CDR3 DNA only, 36 bases that are in frame from base 1. V drops 2 bases and J drops 3 bases, leaving 5 bases in between. From a lookup of the germline V gene (reference sequence), CDR1 and CDR2 are LGHDT and YNNKEL. The source of the sample is a study of blood T cell repertoires in COVID-19 (dated by TCRdb to about 2020). Background on the whole study: Samples covering the acute and convalescent phases of COVID-19 were provided by collaborators in the United States, Italy and Spain. Where HLA class I and class II types were available, the types were taken from metadata supplied by the sample provider, not from assay-based typing. Samples came from the ongoing ImmuneRACE study (first 160 participants) plus 1,254 subjects from 6 global collaborators. Sample metadata almost always included a de-identified subject ID, COVID-19 status, age in years and sex. Deeply sampled blood TCRbeta repertoires from subjects exposed to, actively infected with, or recovered from COVID-19 were included in the dataset. The prospective study material was composed of cDNA or gDNA derived from T cells, B-cell-depleted T cells, or PBMCs. A freely available public database, intended as a resource for researchers studying the immune response to SARS-CoV-2, is where the repertoires were released.

The immunoSEQ Assay, a bias-controlled multiplex PCR, was used to amplify TCRbeta CDR3 regions from genomic DNA. The paper's data handling went like this. Within the assay, amplification of reference gene primers was used to estimate how many nucleated cells each sample contained. To quantify the absolute abundance of each unique TCRbeta CDR3 rearrangement, sequence reads were collapsed and filtered. For each sample, productive Simpson clonality was calculated by taking the square root of Simpson's diversity index across productive rearrangements. TCRdb provides this immuneACCESS table in a form limited to in-frame rearrangements. Some clones are lacking; in checked studies, under half of them reflect an unresolved V gene, and why the rest are absent is not known. V, J and clone size are taken as reported in that table, and D and trimming were inferred from the DNA itself. This sample holds some 270,000 clones; 86% were observed only once. Jointly, the top ten make up 5% to 6% of the sample.

At one collaborating source in Seattle, patients were enrolled during active infection and were followed longitudinally through the course of disease. Each collaborating institution followed its own protocols to collect whole blood in K2EDTA tubes. Collaborator samples were shipped for TCRbeta analysis as frozen whole blood, isolated PBMCs, or DNA extracted from either sample type. The full study reports these points: The quantity of clinical and demographic metadata differed by source and by participant and was supplied without curation.

Sequencing was done on a sample of peripheral blood. The chain is encoded by TRBV3-1 (or the pseudogene TRBV3-2) joined to TRBJ2-7, with the D gene not confidently named. This clonotype was obtained from a woman of 80 years or more with COVID-19, enrolled during active disease. The bases are TGTGCCAGCAGCCAATCAGACTACGAGCAGTACTTC. Its product reads: CASSQSDYEQYF.